Included here is one TCR beta chain sequence, with context. Original handling: Estimates of nucleated cell counts were drawn from the amplification of reference gene primers. TCRdb keeps only in-frame clones here, not all; method: immunoSEQ multiplex PCR. V, J and clone size derive from that table, while D and trimming were established from the DNA sequence. The sample lists over 70,000 clones; 85% to 95% were seen once. The data are from a study of blood T cell repertoires in COVID-19. Study at large: Sample material is recorded as cDNA or gDNA derived from T cells, B-cell-depleted T cells, or PBMCs.

The clonotype was recovered from a human donor with active COVID-19. The donor label of this sample is uncertain. The sample taken for sequencing was peripheral blood.

CDR3 sequence reads: CASSIDQTRTEAFF. CDR3 nucleotides: TGTGCCAGTAGTATAGATCAAACTAGGACTGAAGCTTTCTTT. V gene TRBV19 combines with J gene TRBJ1-1; D gene unclear. The germline V gene encodes CDR1 LNHDA and CDR2 SQIVND (reference sequence). Trimming removed 0 bases at V and 5 bases at J, with 10 bases between. The CDR3 loop spans 14 amino acids.